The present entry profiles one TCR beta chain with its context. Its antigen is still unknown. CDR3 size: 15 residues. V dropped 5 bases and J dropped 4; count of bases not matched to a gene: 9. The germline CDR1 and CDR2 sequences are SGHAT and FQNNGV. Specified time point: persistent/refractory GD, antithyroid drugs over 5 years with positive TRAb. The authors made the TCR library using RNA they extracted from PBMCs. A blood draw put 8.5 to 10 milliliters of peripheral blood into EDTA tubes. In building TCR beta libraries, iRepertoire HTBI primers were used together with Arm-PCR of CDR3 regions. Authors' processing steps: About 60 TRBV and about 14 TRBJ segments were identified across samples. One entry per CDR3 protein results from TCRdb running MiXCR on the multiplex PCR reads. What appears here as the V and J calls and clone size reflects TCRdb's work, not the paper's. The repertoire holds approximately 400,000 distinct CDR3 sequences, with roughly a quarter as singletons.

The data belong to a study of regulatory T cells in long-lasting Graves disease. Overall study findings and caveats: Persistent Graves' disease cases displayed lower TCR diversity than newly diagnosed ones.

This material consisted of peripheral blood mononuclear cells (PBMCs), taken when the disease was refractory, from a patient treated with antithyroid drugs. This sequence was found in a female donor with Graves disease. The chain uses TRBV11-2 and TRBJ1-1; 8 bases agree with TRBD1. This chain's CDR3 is CASSARQGMGTEAFF. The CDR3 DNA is TGTGCCAGCAGCGCCAGACAGGGGATGGGCACTGAAGCTTTCTTT. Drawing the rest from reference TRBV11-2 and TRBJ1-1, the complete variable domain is EAGVAQSPRYKIIEKRQSVAFWCNPISGHATLYWYQQILGQGPKLLIQFQNNGVVDDSQLPKDRFSAERLKGVDSTLKIQPAKLEDSAVYLCASSARQGMGTEAFFGQGTRLTVV.